This TCR beta chain was retrieved from a study of CD8 T cells in ankylosing spondylitis. Study-wide results and limits: A motif of fewer than ten highly homologous TCR beta variants was seen as apparently characteristic of ankylosing spondylitis blood. Matched ankylosing spondylitis synovial fluid reportedly contained a significantly enriched population of disease-linked clones.

A single record per CDR3 protein comes from TCRdb applying MiXCR to the 5' RACE reads. Seen here are approximately 550,000 distinct CDR3 sequences, over 9.5% observed once, and the top ten hold approximately 6.3%. A remark on this clonotype: Its antigen is undetermined.

This CDR3 spans 13 amino acids. The V end was cut by 0 bases, the J end by 3 bases, with 7 bases between. The germline V gene has CDR1 SGHRS and CDR2 YFSETQ. The rearrangement links TRBV5-1 to TRBJ2-7; D unresolved. Sequencing was carried out using blood, either unsorted or a sorted T cell fraction (not recorded which). This TCR was sampled from a male donor with ankylosing spondylitis. CDR3 protein: CASSLVGDYEQYF. The CDR3 DNA follows: TGCGCCAGCAGCTTGGTAGGAGACTACGAGCAGTACTTC.